This T cell receptor (beta chain) was sequenced for a study of blood T cells in healthy people across ages. A second about 7 to 11 cycle PCR used barcoded and J-beta primers. Via MiXCR, TCRdb re-called the 5' RACE reads, giving one row per CDR3 protein. Of over 1,500,000 distinct CDR3 sequences in the sample, 49% were seen once. Study-level points and caveats: Estimated diversity across one million T cells was deemed an underestimate.

This CDR3 is 17 amino acids long. The germline gives CDR1 MNHNY, CDR2 SVGAGI (reference sequence). V was shortened by 2 bases and J by 3 bases, with 19 bases between the two germline ends. Concerning this clonotype: No antigen is known for it.

Per sample, at least 6 micrograms of total RNA were extracted. The TCR comes from a woman aged 40 to 50 in good health. The source material was blood. The chain couples TRBV6-6 to TRBJ1-2; possible D gene TRBD1, 6 bases. The DNA for the CDR3 is TGTGCCAGCAGTTACCCTCCGGGGCAGGGGTGGGACTATGGCTACACCTTC. This sequence encodes CASSYPPGQGWDYGYTF.